The entry below describes one TCR beta chain. One end of the junction is discordant with germline, which a read error may explain. These data come from a study of blood T cell repertoires in COVID-19. Study-wide background: Sources were T cells, B-cell-depleted T cells, or PBMCs; the material itself was cDNA or gDNA.

In the source study's methods: The assay estimated nucleated cells by amplifying reference gene primers. Sequencing was performed with immunoSEQ multiplex PCR; in TCRdb, only in-frame clones are kept and a portion is missing. V and J calls and clone size come straight from that table; D and trimming were deduced from the DNA. The sample consists of over 90,000 clones, around 74% of them appearing once. Enrolment of Seattle patients took place during active infection, and they were followed longitudinally. What was sequenced was peripheral blood. The receptor was isolated from a man between 65 and 85 years old with COVID-19, enrolled during active disease.

CDR3 loop: CASSQDTSGRSSEQYF. CDR3 DNA sequence: TGCGCCAGCAGCCAAGACACTAGCGGGAGGTCCTCCGAGCAGTACTTC. The V and J genes are TRBV4-3 and TRBJ2-7, with 12 bases matching TRBD2. Germline CDR1 and CDR2: LGHNA and YSLEER. This CDR3 spans 16 amino acids.